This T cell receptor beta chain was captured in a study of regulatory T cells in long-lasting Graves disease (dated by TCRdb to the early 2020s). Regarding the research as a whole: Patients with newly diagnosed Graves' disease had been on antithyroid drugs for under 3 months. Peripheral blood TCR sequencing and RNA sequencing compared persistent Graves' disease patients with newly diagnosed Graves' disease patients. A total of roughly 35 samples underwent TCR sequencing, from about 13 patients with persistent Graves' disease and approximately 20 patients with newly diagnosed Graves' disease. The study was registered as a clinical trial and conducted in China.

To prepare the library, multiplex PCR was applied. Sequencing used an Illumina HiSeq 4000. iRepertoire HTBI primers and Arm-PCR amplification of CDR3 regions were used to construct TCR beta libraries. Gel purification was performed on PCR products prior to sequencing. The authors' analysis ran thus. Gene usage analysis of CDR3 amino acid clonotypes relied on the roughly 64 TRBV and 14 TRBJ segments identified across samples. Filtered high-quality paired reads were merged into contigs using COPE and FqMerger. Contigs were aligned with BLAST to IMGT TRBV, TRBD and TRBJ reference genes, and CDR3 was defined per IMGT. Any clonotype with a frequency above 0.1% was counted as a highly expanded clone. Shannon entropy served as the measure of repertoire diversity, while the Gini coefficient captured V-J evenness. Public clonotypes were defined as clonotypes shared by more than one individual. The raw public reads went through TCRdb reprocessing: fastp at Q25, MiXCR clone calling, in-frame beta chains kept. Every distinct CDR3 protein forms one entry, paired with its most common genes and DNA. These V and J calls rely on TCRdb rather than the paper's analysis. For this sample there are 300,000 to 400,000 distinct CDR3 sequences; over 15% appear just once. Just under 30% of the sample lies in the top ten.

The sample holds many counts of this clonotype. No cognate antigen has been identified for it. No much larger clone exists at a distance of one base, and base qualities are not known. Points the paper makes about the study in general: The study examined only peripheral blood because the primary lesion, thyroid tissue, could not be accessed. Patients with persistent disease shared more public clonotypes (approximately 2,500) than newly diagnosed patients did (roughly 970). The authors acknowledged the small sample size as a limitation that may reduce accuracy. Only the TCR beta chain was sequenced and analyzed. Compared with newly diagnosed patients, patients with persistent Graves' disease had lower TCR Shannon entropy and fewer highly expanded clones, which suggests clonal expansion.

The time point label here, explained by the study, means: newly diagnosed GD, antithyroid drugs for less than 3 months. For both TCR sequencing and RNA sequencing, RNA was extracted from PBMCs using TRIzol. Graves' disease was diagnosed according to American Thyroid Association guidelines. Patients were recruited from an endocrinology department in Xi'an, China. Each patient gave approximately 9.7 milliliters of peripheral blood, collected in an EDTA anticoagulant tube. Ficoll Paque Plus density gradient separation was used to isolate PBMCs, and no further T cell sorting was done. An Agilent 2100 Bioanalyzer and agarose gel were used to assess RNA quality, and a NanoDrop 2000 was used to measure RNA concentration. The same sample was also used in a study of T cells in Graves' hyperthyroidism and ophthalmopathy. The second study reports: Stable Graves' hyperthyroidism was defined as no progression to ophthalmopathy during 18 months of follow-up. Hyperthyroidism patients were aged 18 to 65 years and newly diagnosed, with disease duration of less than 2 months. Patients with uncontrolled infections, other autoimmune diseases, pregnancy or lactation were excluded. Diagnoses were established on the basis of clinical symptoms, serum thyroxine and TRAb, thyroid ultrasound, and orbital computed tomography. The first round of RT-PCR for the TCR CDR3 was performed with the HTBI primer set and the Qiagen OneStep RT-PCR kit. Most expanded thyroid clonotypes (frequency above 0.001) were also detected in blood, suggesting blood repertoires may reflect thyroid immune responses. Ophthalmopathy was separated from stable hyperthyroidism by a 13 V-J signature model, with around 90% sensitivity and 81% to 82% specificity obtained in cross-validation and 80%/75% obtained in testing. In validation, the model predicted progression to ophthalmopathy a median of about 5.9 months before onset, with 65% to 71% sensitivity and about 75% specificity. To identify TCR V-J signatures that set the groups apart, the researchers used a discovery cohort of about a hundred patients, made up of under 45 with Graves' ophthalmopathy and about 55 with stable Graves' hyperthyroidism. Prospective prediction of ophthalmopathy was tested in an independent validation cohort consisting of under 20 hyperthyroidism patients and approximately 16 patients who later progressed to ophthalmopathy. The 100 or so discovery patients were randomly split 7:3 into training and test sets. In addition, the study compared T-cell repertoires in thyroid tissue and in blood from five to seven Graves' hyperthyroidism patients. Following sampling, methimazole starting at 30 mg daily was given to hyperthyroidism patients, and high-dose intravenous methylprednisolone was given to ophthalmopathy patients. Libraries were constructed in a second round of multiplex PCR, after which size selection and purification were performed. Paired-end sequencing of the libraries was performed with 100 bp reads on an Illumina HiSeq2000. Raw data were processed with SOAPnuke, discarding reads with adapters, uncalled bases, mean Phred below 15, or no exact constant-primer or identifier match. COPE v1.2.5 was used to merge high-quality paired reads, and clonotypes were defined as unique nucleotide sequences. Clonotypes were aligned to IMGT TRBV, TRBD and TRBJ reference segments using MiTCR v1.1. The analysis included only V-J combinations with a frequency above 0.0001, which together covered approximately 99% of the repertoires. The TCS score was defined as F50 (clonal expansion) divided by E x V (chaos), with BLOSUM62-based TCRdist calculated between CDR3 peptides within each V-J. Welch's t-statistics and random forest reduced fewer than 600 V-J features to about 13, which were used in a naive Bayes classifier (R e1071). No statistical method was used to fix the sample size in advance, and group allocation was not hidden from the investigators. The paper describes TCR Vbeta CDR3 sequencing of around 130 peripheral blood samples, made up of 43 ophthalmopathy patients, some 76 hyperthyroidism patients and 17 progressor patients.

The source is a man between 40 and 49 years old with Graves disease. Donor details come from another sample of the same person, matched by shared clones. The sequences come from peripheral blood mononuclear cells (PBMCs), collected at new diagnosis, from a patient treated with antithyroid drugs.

The DNA is TGTGCCAGCAGTGATGTAGGGGAGCTATCTGGCTACACCTTC. Its protein is CASSDVGELSGYTF. The chain links TRBV2 with TRBJ1-2; TRBD1 is perhaps the D gene, given 5 matching bases. The CDR3 runs 14 amino acids, cysteine and phenylalanine included. Of the read, only the CDR3 DNA is kept; its 42 bases are in frame from base 1. Trimming at the junction amounts to 3 bases on V and 7 bases on J, and the germline ends lie 15 bases apart. According to the germline V gene, CDR1 reads SNHLY and CDR2 reads FYNNEI. The entire variable domain, with the stretches around the CDR3 drawn from the reference TRBV2 and TRBJ1-2 proteins, is EPEVTQTPSHQVTQMGQEVILRCVPISNHLYFYWYRQILGQKVEFLVSFYNNEISEKSEIFDDQFSVERPDGSNFTLKIRSTKLEDSAMYFCASSDVGELSGYTFGSGTRLTVV.